A single sample gave rise to the 10 T cell receptor beta chains below, sequenced in a study of blood T cell repertoires in COVID-19. Measured with immunoSEQ multiplex PCR; TCRdb has only the in-frame clones, and not every one. The table records 200,000 to 300,000 clones, around 87% of them present only once. Material: peripheral blood. The receptor source for this set is a woman in her sixties with COVID-19, enrolled during active disease.

J is TRBJ2-2 and V is TRBV19; D gene ambiguous. This CDR3 comprises 13 residues. Deletions cut 2 bases from V and 1 base from J, with 2 bases between. Germline CDR1 and CDR2: LNHDA and SQIVND (reference sequence). The CDR3 is CASSILNTGELFF. For the CDR3, the DNA is TGTGCCAGTAGTATACTGAACACCGGGGAGCTGTTTTTT.

The rearrangement links TRBV5-1 to TRBJ2-5; the D is unclear. The CDR3 is 15 residues long. Germline lookup yields CDR1 SGHRS and CDR2 YFSETQ. Trimming cost V 0 bases and J 0 bases, with 9 bases left between them. The DNA of the CDR3 is TGCGCCAGCAGCTTGGGTACAGAGTACCAAGAGACCCAGTACTTC. Amino acids: CASSLGTEYQETQYF.

The rearrangement joins TRBV19 to TRBJ1-1; 7 bases match TRBD1. Germline V gives CDR1 LNHDA, CDR2 SQIVND (reference sequence). The V segment lost 3 bases and the J segment 6 bases; nucleotides outside the gene matches: 1. CDR3 length: 12 residues. CDR3 nucleotides: TGTGCCAGTAGTATCACAGGGGCTGAAGCTTTCTTT. It translates to CASSITGAEAFF.

The genes are TRBV7-3 and TRBJ2-3; 8 positions match TRBD2. The V gene's germline CDR1 is SGHTA and CDR2 FQGTGA. The CDR3 loop spans 16 amino acids. Unmatched junction bases numbered 11, after V lost 3 bases and J lost 6 bases. CDR3 protein: CASSFRGREGRDTQYF. As DNA, the CDR3 is TGTGCCAGCAGCTTTAGAGGACGGGAGGGCCGGGATACGCAGTATTTT.

J is TRBJ2-7 and V is TRBV27; 11 nucleotides align to TRBD2. The CDR3 loop spans 19 amino acids. The ends lost 7 bases at V and 3 bases at J; junction bases unmatched: 20. Germline-derived CDR1 and CDR2 are MNHEY and SMNVEV (reference sequence). CDR3 nucleotides: TGTGCCAGCAATAGTTTTCCTAGCGGGAGGCCAATTAGAATCTACGAGCAGTACTTC. This gives the protein CASNSFPSGRPIRIYEQYF.

This chain links TRBV5-1 with TRBJ1-2, with TRBD1 matching 8 bases. This CDR3 spans 15 amino acids. The junction had 10 bases not matched to a gene; V was cut back by 6 bases and J by 3 bases. CDR1 is SGHRS, CDR2 YFSETQ, per germline. CDR3 protein: CASKTGTGTYYGYTF. The CDR3 coding sequence is TGCGCCAGCAAAACCGGGACAGGAACTTACTATGGCTACACCTTC.

The genes are TRBV14 and TRBJ2-1; perhaps TRBD2 as D (5 bases). This CDR3 region has 14 residues. The germline CDR1 and CDR2 sequences are SGHDN and FVKESK. V dropped 4 bases and J dropped 8 bases, with 15 bases sitting between them. The CDR3 is CASSPRWTQHEQFF. DNA for the CDR3: TGTGCCAGCAGCCCCCGCTGGACTCAGCATGAGCAGTTCTTC. The full variable domain, its missing parts supplied by reference TRBV14 and TRBJ2-1, is EAGVTQFPSHSVIEKGQTVTLRCDPISGHDNLYWYRRVMGKEIKFLLHFVKESKQDESGMPNNRFLAERTGGTYSTLKVQPAELEDSGVYFCASSPRWTQHEQFFGPGTRLTVL.

The chain is built from TRBV9 and TRBJ2-1; 7 bases fit TRBD2. CDR3 size: 15 residues. Trimming removed 0 bases from V and 7 bases from J; junction bases left unmatched: 7. Per the germline V gene, CDR1 is SGDLS and CDR2 is YYNGEE. The CDR3 sequence is CASSVGREKWNEQFF. The CDR3 bases are TGTGCCAGCAGCGTAGGGCGGGAGAAGTGGAATGAGCAGTTCTTC. Combining the CDR3 with reference TRBV9 and TRBJ2-1 gives the whole variable domain DSGVTQTPKHLITATGQRVTLRCSPRSGDLSVYWYQQSLDQGLQFLIQYYNGEERAKGNILERFSAQQFPDLHSELNLSSLELGDSALYFCASSVGREKWNEQFFGPGTRLTVL.

The chain recombines TRBV15 with TRBJ1-5; 9 bases map to TRBD1. J was trimmed by 6 bases and V by 3 bases; bases with no gene match: 6. This CDR3 has 15 amino acids. Per the germline V gene, CDR1 is LNHNV and CDR2 is YYDKDF (reference sequence). The CDR3 protein is CATSRDRGNPQPQHF. DNA for the CDR3: TGTGCCACCAGCAGGGACAGGGGAAACCCTCAGCCCCAGCATTTT.

The J gene is TRBJ2-1, the V gene TRBV4-2; 9 bases map to TRBD2. Germline values: CDR1 LGHNA, CDR2 YNFKEQ. CDR3 size: 16 residues. V lost 1 base, J lost 4 bases, and 5 bases stayed unmatched. CDR3: CASSQVIAGAYNEQFF. CDR3 DNA sequence: TGTGCCAGCAGCCAAGTAATAGCGGGGGCTTACAATGAGCAGTTCTTC.